The count of the clone carrying this T cell receptor (beta chain) is one. TCRdb analysed the multiplex PCR reads with MiXCR anew, one entry per CDR3 protein. The sample records 200,000 or so distinct CDR3 sequences, approximately 33% being singletons. This CDR3 has 16 residues. Trimming removed 0 bases at V and 4 bases at J, with 13 bases between. Germline values: CDR1 LNHDA, CDR2 SQIVND (reference sequence). The sample originates from a study of breast tumors, draining lymph nodes, adjacent tissues. Breast cancer patients provided tissue from their axillary draining lymph nodes. Sequencing was done on a sample of axillary lymph node tissue. This sequence originates from a female donor with breast cancer. Some clones in this sample may be carry-over from other donors' samples. V gene TRBV19 combines with J gene TRBJ1-5; D gene ambiguous. The CDR3 loop is CASSIETGVVNQPQHF. The CDR3 nucleotides are TGTGCCAGTAGTATAGAAACCGGGGTAGTAAATCAGCCCCAGCATTTT.